The 30 T cell receptor beta chains presented below share a single source sample, sequenced in a study of T cell responses to AZD1222 COVID-19 vaccine. Data came from immunoSEQ multiplex PCR; TCRdb stores just in-frame clones and leaves some out. The repertoire holds about 180,000 clones, roughly 88% seen once, with 9.5% to 13% in the top ten. The sequenced sample was peripheral blood, obtained 28 days after the second AZD1222 dose. The origin of the receptors is an adult who received the AZD1222 COVID-19 vaccine.

The chain joins TRBV30 to TRBJ2-2; perhaps TRBD2 as D (6 bases). The CDR3 extends over 13 amino acids. Germline V CDR1 and CDR2: GTSNPN, SVGIG (reference sequence). V gave up 4 bases and J gave up 3 bases, with 9 bases separating them. CDR3: CAWTGTHTGELFF. The CDR3 DNA reads as TGTGCCTGGACCGGGACTCACACCGGGGAGCTGTTTTTT.

The chain couples TRBV6-5 to TRBJ2-3; possible D gene TRBD1, 6 bases. Germline V gives CDR1 MNHEY, CDR2 SVGAGI. The CDR3 extends over 15 amino acids. V was pared by 6 bases and J by 6 bases, with 19 bases between. The CDR3 sequence: CASSRGQPTMDTQYF. The CDR3 region has the DNA TGTGCCAGCAGCCGAGGACAGCCCACCATGGATACGCAGTATTTT.

V and J are TRBV10-2 and TRBJ1-1; tentatively, D is TRBD1 (5 bases). Trimming stripped 0 bases from V and 2 bases from J, with 19 bases between. The CDR3 runs to 18 residues. Germline V gives CDR1 WSHSY, CDR2 SAAADI. CDR3 sequence: CASSESGRGFPYNTEAFF. In DNA, the CDR3 is TGCGCCAGCAGTGAGTCGGGGCGAGGGTTCCCGTATAACACTGAAGCTTTCTTT.

The chain couples TRBV4-1 to TRBJ2-7, with a tentative D call TRBD2 (5 bases). Germline lookup yields CDR1 MGHRA and CDR2 YSYEKL. V was cut by 0 bases and J by 7 bases, with 13 bases left in between. The CDR3 extends over 14 amino acids. The CDR3 sequence: CASSQDLAGREQYF. The CDR3 bases are TGCGCCAGCAGCCAAGATTTGGCGGGTAGGGAGCAGTACTTC.

This chain links TRBV6-5 with TRBJ1-2; D is unresolved. The CDR3 loop spans 13 amino acids. The ends were cut back, 0 bases at V and 5 bases at J, with 7 bases in the middle. CDR1 is MNHEY and CDR2 is SVGAGI in the germline V gene. CDR3 sequence: CASSYSSAYGYTF. CDR3 coding DNA: TGTGCCAGCAGTTACTCCAGCGCGTATGGCTACACCTTC.

The chain couples TRBV20-1 to TRBJ1-5; D may be TRBD1 (5 bases). Trimming left V 3 bases short and J 3 bases short, with 9 bases between. CDR3 length: 13 amino acids. Germline V CDR1 and CDR2: DFQATT, SNEGSKA (reference sequence). This CDR3 reads CSASQGNNQPQHF. The CDR3 region has the DNA TGCAGTGCTAGTCAGGGAAACAATCAGCCCCAGCATTTT.

V is TRBV11-3 and J is TRBJ2-2; 8 nucleotides align to TRBD1. V was clipped by 5 bases and J by 3 bases; unmatched bases: 5. The CDR3 consists of 15 residues. Germline CDR1 is SGHNT and CDR2 is YENEEA. CDR3: CASSHGTGDTGELFF. CDR3 nucleotides: TGTGCCAGCAGCCACGGGACAGGTGACACCGGGGAGCTGTTTTTT. Combining the CDR3 with reference TRBV11-3 and TRBJ2-2 gives the whole variable domain EAGVVQSPRYKIIEKKQPVAFWCNPISGHNTLYWYLQNLGQGPELLIRYENEEAVDDSQLPKDRFSAERLKGVDSTLKIQPAELGDSAVYLCASSHGTGDTGELFFGEGSRLTVL.

The J gene is TRBJ1-1, the V gene TRBV30; D is ambiguous. Germline V CDR1 and CDR2: GTSNPN, SVGIG (reference sequence). The V end was cut by 2 bases, the J end by 7 bases, with 8 bases between. The CDR3 totals 11 residues. The CDR3 coding sequence is TGTGCCTGGAGTTCGATGTATGAAGCTTTCTTT. Amino acid sequence: CAWSSMYEAFF.

J is TRBJ2-3 and V is TRBV5-1; D is unresolved. CDR1 and CDR2 (germline): SGHRS, YFSETQ. V shed 2 bases and J shed 3 bases, with 10 bases lying between them. CDR3 length: 14 residues. In nucleotides, the CDR3 is TGCGCCAGCAGCTTCTCGGTGGGAACAGATACGCAGTATTTT. As protein: CASSFSVGTDTQYF.

The V and J genes are TRBV5-1 and TRBJ2-7, with 10 bases that match TRBD2. Germline CDR1 and CDR2: SGHRS and YFSETQ. Germline trimming cut 7 bases from V and 0 bases from J; bases unmatched to any gene: 13. The CDR3 runs 17 residues. Here the CDR3 DNA reads TGCGCCAGCTCCGAGGTAGCGGGGGGCCGTCTCTCCTACGAGCAGTACTTC. It encodes CASSEVAGGRLSYEQYF.

This clone was detected only once. The J gene is TRBJ2-5, the V gene TRBV6-2 or TRBV6-3; 8 nucleotides agree with TRBD2. Trimming removed 2 bases from V and 4 bases from J; junction bases left unmatched: 9. CDR3 length: 16 residues. Germline CDR1 MNHEY, CDR2 SVGEGT. CDR3 nucleotides: TGTGCCAGCAGTTACCTAGCGGGCCCAGACGGAGAGACCCAGTACTTC. Its protein is CASSYLAGPDGETQYF.

The chain recombines TRBV2 with TRBJ1-5; no clear D gene. The CDR3 covers 13 residues. Trimming cost V 4 bases and J 0 bases, with 4 bases left between them. Germline V gene lookup returns CDR1 SNHLY and CDR2 FYNNEI. This CDR3 is CASSAYSNQPQHF. In nucleotides, the CDR3 is TGTGCCAGCAGTGCGTATAGCAATCAGCCCCAGCATTTT. The whole variable domain, filled in from reference TRBV2 and TRBJ1-5, reads EPEVTQTPSHQVTQMGQEVILRCVPISNHLYFYWYRQILGQKVEFLVSFYNNEISEKSEIFDDQFSVERPDGSNFTLKIRSTKLEDSAMYFCASSAYSNQPQHFGDGTRLSIL.

The V and J genes are TRBV5-1 and TRBJ1-1; unclear D gene. Germline V CDR1 and CDR2: SGHRS, YFSETQ. V was shortened by 0 bases and J by 7 bases, with 10 bases between the two germline ends. The CDR3 runs to 13 residues. CDR3 sequence reads: CASSLGTESEAFF. The CDR3 bases are TGCGCCAGCAGCTTGGGTACAGAAAGTGAAGCTTTCTTT. The whole variable domain, remainder taken from reference TRBV5-1 and TRBJ1-1, is KAGVTQTPRYLIKTRGQQVTLSCSPISGHRSVSWYQQTPGQGLQFLFEYFSETQRNKGNFPGRFSGRQFSNSRSEMNVSTLELGDSALYLCASSLGTESEAFFGQGTRLTVV.

The chain recombines TRBV2 with TRBJ2-7; the match to TRBD1 covers 9 bases. The CDR3 is 17 amino acids. The V gene end was trimmed by 6 bases and the J gene end by 2 bases; junction bases not matched to a gene: 14. Germline assignment: CDR1 SNHLY and CDR2 FYNNEI. CDR3 region: CASRVPGQGGSTYEQYF. DNA of the CDR3: TGTGCCAGCAGAGTTCCGGGACAGGGTGGAAGTACCTACGAGCAGTACTTC.

V and J are TRBV7-9 and TRBJ1-1; weak D call: TRBD1 (6 bases). The CDR3 runs 17 residues. Germline CDR1 and CDR2: SEHNR and FQNEAQ (reference sequence). V lost 5 bases, J lost 0 bases, and 19 bases lay in between. CDR3 protein: CASSPGGAAPVNTEAFF. CDR3 sequence (DNA): TGTGCCAGCAGCCCGGGGGGCGCGGCACCCGTGAACACTGAAGCTTTCTTT.

The chain combines TRBV2 with TRBJ1-5; 7 bases fit TRBD1. The junction had 4 bases not matched to a gene; V was cut back by 3 bases and J by 2 bases. This CDR3 region has 15 residues. The V gene's germline CDR1 is SNHLY and CDR2 FYNNEI. The CDR3 bases are TGTGCCAGCAGTGACAGGGGGTTAGGCAATCAGCCCCAGCATTTT. Amino acid sequence: CASSDRGLGNQPQHF.

V usage is TRBV6-5 and J usage is TRBJ1-1, with D unresolved. The V gene lost 5 bases and the J gene lost 1 base, with 8 bases spanning the gap. Looked up from germline, CDR1 is MNHEY and CDR2 is SVGAGI. The CDR3 runs 13 residues. The CDR3 loop reads CASSNGRNTEAFF. In DNA, the CDR3 is TGTGCCAGCAGTAACGGGAGGAACACTGAAGCTTTCTTT.

The chain couples TRBV6-4 to TRBJ2-7; 9 nucleotides match TRBD1. Germline lookup yields CDR1 MRHNA and CDR2 SNTAGT. This CDR3 is 16 amino acids long. V gave up 0 bases and J gave up 2 bases; unmatched junction bases: 5. The CDR3 loop reads CASSDSRTGATYEQYF. The CDR3 DNA follows: TGTGCCAGCAGTGACTCGAGGACAGGGGCAACCTACGAGCAGTACTTC.

J is TRBJ1-1 and V is TRBV5-1; the match to TRBD1 covers 9 bases. The germline V gene encodes CDR1 SGHRS and CDR2 YFSETQ. V lost 2 bases and J lost 1; bases outside the gene matches: 0. The CDR3 spans 14 residues. The CDR3 protein is CASSLQGANTEAFF. In DNA form, the CDR3 reads TGCGCCAGCAGCTTACAGGGGGCGAACACTGAAGCTTTCTTT.

This rearrangement joins TRBV4-1 to TRBJ2-5, with 9 bases that match TRBD2. Trimming took 0 bases from V and 8 from J; bases not matched to a gene: 13. The V gene's germline CDR1 is MGHRA and CDR2 YSYEKL. The CDR3 length is 17 residues. The CDR3 loop is CASSQDPTSGVLGTQYF. The CDR3 nucleotides are TGCGCCAGCAGCCAAGACCCGACTAGCGGAGTGCTAGGAACCCAGTACTTC.

The chain carries TRBV5-1 and TRBJ2-2; the match to TRBD1 covers 8 bases. The length of the CDR3 is 15 residues. Germline CDR1 SGHRS, CDR2 YFSETQ. Trimming took 5 bases from V and 0 from J; bases not matched to a gene: 3. The CDR3 region is CASRGGQANTGELFF. The CDR3 DNA reads TGCGCCAGCAGGGGGGGACAGGCGAACACCGGGGAGCTGTTTTTT.

The chain is built from TRBV7-8 and TRBJ2-1; 15 positions agree with TRBD2. CDR1 and CDR2 (germline): SGHVS, FQNEAQ. The junction had 1 base not matched to a gene; V was cut back by 4 bases and J by 3 bases. The CDR3 covers 16 residues. The CDR3 DNA follows: TGTGCCAGCAGCTGGGGACTAGCGGGGGGCTACAATGAGCAGTTCTTC. This gives the protein CASSWGLAGGYNEQFF.

This clone has only one observation. The chain couples TRBV19 to TRBJ1-5; 10 nucleotides match TRBD1. Trimming removed 5 bases from V and 5 bases from J; junction bases left unmatched: 21. The CDR3 is 20 residues long. The germline gives CDR1 LNHDA, CDR2 SQIVND (reference sequence). CDR3 sequence (DNA): TGTGCCAGTAGTGGGGAAAGCCGGGACAGGGGAAAAAGGCGCCATCAGCCCCAGCATTTT. Encoded protein: CASSGESRDRGKRRHQPQHF.

This clone was counted a single time. The V gene is TRBV6-6, the J gene TRBJ1-5; 9 bases match TRBD1. V gave up 5 bases and J gave up 2 bases; unmatched junction bases: 13. The CDR3 totals 18 residues. Germline V gene lookup returns CDR1 MNHNY and CDR2 SVGAGI (reference sequence). The DNA for the CDR3 is TGTGCCAGCAGTCCACTCGGAACAGGGGGCAAGGGCAATCAGCCCCAGCATTTT. It is translated as CASSPLGTGGKGNQPQHF.

This chain connects TRBV19 to TRBJ2-2; D remains unclear. The CDR3 length is 15 residues. The ends were cut back, 1 base at V and 0 bases at J, with 6 bases in the middle. The V gene's germline CDR1 is LNHDA and CDR2 SQIVND (reference sequence). The CDR3 region has the DNA TGTGCCAGTAGTATAGGTCAGGCGAACACCGGGGAGCTGTTTTTT. It codes for CASSIGQANTGELFF. The whole variable domain, filled in from reference TRBV19 and TRBJ2-2, reads DGGITQSPKYLFRKEGQNVTLSCEQNLNHDAMYWYRQDPGQGLRLIYYSQIVNDFQKGDIAEGYSVSREKKESFPLTVTSAQKNPTAFYLCASSIGQANTGELFFGEGSRLTVL.

This chain links TRBV13 with TRBJ2-3; D gene ambiguous. V lost 1 base, J lost 4 bases, and 12 bases lay in between. CDR1 and CDR2 (germline): PRHDT, FYEKMQ (reference sequence). This CDR3 comprises 15 residues. CDR3 bases: TGTGCCAGCAGCTTAGAAACAGCCACCGCAGATACGCAGTATTTT. Translated: CASSLETATADTQYF. Together with reference TRBV13 and TRBJ2-3, the CDR3 gives the full variable domain: AAGVIQSPRHLIKEKRETATLKCYPIPRHDTVYWYQQGPGQDPQFLISFYEKMQSDKGSIPDRFSAQQFSDYHSELNMSSLELGDSALYFCASSLETATADTQYFGPGTRLTVL.

This rearrangement joins TRBV19 to TRBJ2-7, with D possibly matching TRBD1 (5 bases). From germline, CDR1 is LNHDA and CDR2 SQIVND (reference sequence). V shed 4 bases and J shed 6 bases, with 13 bases lying between them. The CDR3 has 13 residues. The CDR3, as DNA: TGTGCCAGTAGTACTTCCCAGGGTGGCGAGCAGTACTTC. Protein product: CASSTSQGGEQYF.

This rearrangement joins TRBV30 to TRBJ1-1; weak D call: TRBD1 (5 bases). In germline, CDR1 is GTSNPN, CDR2 SVGIG (reference sequence). The V and J ends lost 0 bases and 5 bases respectively, with 10 bases between them. The CDR3 extends over 13 amino acids. CDR3 nucleotides: TGTGCCTGGAGTGTAACGGGGGATACTGAAGCTTTCTTT. Protein sequence: CAWSVTGDTEAFF.

This sequence joins TRBV21-1 and TRBJ1-1; the table's D call TRBD1 went unverified against the DNA. TRBV21-1 represents a pseudogene. The CDR3 consists of 19 residues. The CDR3 bases are TGTGCCAGCAGCAAAGCGCTCACCGGTGGCAGGGGGCAATTTGGTGAAGCTTTCTTT. Its translation: CASSKALTGGRGQFGEAFF.

The rearrangement joins TRBV7-2 to TRBJ1-2, with D tentatively TRBD1 (6 bases). The CDR3 spans 14 residues. The V gene's germline CDR1 is SGHTA and CDR2 FQGNSA. V gave up 10 bases and J gave up 8 bases, with 23 bases separating them. CDR3 residues: CATGSRGGRGGYTF. In nucleotides, the CDR3 is TGTGCCACCGGGAGCCGAGGGGGGCGCGGAGGCTACACCTTC.